This T cell receptor beta chain appears in the sequencing data of a study of CD8+ T cells in alopecia areata. Overall study results and limits: Alphabeta T cells residing in normal skin are also sequenced in scalp samples. Across lesional scalp, and particularly alopecia totalis/universalis, clonality surpassed that of normal scalp.

Germline values: CDR1 MNHNS, CDR2 SASEGT. Trimming stripped 3 bases from V and 4 bases from J, with 11 bases between. The CDR3 totals 14 residues. In the case of this clone: Antigen: not known.

PBMCs were stained for CD3, CD4 and CD8, and CD4+ and CD8+ T cells were sorted. The sequencing template was cDNA reverse transcribed from extracted RNA. Produced via immunoSEQ multiplex PCR; TCRdb's table is partial and in-frame only. The data hold 110,000 to 150,000 clones, with less than 65% observed a single time. This TCR derives from a human donor in good health. The sequenced sample consisted of CD8+ T cells sorted from blood. The chain joins TRBV6-1 to TRBJ2-3, with TRBD2 as a possible D gene (6 bases). Written as DNA, the CDR3 is TGTGCCAGCAGTGACGTTCGGGAGCCAGATACGCAGTATTTT. Translation: CASSDVREPDTQYF.